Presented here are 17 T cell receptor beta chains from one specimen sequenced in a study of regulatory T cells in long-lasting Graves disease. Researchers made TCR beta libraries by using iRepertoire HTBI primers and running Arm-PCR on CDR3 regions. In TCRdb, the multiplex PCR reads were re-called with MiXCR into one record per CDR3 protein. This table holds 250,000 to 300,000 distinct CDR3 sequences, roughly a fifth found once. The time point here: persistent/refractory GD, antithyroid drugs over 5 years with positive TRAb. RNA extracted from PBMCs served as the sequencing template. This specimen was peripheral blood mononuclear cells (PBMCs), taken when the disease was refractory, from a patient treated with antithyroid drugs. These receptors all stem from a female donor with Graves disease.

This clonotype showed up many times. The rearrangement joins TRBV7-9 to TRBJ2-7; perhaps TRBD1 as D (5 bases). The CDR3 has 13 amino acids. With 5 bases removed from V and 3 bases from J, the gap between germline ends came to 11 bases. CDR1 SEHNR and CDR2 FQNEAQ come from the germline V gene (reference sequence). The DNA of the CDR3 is TGTGCCAGCAGCACGACAGCCAACTACGAGCAGTACTTC. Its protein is CASSTTANYEQYF.

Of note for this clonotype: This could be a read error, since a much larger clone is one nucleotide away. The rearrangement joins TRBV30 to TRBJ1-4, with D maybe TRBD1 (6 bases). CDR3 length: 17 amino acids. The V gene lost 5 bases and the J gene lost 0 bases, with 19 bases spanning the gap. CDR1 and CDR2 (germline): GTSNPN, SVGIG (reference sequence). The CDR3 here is CAWGTRRGSATNEKLFF. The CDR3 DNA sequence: TGTGCCTGGGGTACACGCAGGGGTTCTGCAACTAATGAAAAACTGTTTTTT.

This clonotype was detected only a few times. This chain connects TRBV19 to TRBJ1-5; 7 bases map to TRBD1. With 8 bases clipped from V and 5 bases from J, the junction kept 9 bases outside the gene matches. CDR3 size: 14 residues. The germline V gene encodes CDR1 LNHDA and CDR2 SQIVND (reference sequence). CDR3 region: CASRPGQPHQPQHF. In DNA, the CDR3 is TGTGCCAGTCGTCCGGGACAGCCTCATCAGCCCCAGCATTTT.

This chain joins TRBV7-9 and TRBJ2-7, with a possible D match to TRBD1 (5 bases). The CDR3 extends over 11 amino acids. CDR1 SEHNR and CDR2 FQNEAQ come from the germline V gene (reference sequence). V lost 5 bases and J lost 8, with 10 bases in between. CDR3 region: CASSIDRQQYF. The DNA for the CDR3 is TGTGCCAGCAGCATCGACAGACAGCAGTACTTC.

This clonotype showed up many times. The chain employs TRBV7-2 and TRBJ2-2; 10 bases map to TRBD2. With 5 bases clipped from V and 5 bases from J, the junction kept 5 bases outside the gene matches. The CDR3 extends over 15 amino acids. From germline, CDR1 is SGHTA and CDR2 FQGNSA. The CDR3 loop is CASSLGLALTGELFF. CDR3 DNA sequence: TGTGCCAGCAGCCTGGGACTAGCGTTAACCGGGGAGCTGTTTTTT.

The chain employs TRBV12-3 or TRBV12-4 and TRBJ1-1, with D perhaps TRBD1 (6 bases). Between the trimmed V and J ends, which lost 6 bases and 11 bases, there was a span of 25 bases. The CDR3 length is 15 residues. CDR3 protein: CASRTTGYIESDAFF. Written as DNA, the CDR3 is TGTGCCAGCAGAACTACAGGGTATATCGAGAGTGATGCTTTCTTT.

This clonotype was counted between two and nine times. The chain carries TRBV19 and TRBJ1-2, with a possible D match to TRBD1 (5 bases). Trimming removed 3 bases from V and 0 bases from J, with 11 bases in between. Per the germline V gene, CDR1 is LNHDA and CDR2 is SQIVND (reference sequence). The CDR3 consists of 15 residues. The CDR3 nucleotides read TGTGCCAGTAGTATGTACAGGCGTTCTAACTATGGCTACACCTTC. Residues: CASSMYRRSNYGYTF.

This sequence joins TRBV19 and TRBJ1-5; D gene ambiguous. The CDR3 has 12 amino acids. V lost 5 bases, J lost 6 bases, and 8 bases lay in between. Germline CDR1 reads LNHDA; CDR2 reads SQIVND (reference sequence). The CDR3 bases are TGTGCCAGTAGTGCCTTAAGTCAGCCCCAGCATTTT. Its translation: CASSALSQPQHF.

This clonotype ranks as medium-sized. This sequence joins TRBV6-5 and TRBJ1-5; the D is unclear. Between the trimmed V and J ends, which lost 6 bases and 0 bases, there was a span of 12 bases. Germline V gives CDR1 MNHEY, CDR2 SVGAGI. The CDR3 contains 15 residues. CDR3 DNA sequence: TGTGCCAGCAGGCGCACCGAGTTTAGCAATCAGCCCCAGCATTTT. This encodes CASRRTEFSNQPQHF.

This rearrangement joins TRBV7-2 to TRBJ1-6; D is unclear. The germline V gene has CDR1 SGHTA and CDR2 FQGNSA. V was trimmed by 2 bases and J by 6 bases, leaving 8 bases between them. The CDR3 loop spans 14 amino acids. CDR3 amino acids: CASSLSHPNSPLHF. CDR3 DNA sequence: TGTGCCAGCAGCTTATCACACCCTAATTCACCCCTCCACTTT.

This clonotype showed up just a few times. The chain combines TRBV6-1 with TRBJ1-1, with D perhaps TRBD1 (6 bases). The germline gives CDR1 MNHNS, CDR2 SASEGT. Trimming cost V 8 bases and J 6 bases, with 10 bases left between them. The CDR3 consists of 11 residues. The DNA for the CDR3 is TGTGCCAGCTCCAGGGGCCCTGAAGCTTTCTTT. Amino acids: CASSRGPEAFF.

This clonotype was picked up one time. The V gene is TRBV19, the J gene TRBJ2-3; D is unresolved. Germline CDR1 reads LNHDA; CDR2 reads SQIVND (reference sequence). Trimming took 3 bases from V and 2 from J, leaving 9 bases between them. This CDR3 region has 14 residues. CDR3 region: CASSMRYDTDTQYF. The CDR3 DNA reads TGTGCCAGTAGTATGCGGTATGACACAGATACGCAGTATTTT.

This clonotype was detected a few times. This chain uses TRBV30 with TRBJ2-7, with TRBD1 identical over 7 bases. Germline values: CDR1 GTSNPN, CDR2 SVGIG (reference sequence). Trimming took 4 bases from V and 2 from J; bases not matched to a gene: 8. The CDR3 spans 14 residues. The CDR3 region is CAWNEGARTYEQYF. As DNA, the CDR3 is TGTGCCTGGAACGAGGGGGCGCGGACCTACGAGCAGTACTTC.

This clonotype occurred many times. CDR3 sequence: CASSFRAFQGNEGQPQHF. The DNA for the CDR3 is TGTGCCAGCAGCTTCCGCGCGTTTCAGGGGAACGAAGGTCAGCCCCAGCATTTT. This rearrangement joins TRBV5-8 to TRBJ1-5, with D perhaps matching TRBD1 (6 bases). Germline CDR1 reads SGHTS; CDR2 reads YDEGEE. This CDR3 comprises 18 residues. With 2 bases removed from V and 6 bases from J, the gap between germline ends came to 24 bases.

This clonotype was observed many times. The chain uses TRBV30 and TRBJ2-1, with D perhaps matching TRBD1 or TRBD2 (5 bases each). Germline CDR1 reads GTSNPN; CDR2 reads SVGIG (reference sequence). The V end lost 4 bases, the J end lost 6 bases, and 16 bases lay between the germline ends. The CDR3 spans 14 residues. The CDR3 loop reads CAWTSGTHTNEQFF. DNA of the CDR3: TGTGCCTGGACCTCCGGGACGCATACCAATGAGCAGTTCTTC.

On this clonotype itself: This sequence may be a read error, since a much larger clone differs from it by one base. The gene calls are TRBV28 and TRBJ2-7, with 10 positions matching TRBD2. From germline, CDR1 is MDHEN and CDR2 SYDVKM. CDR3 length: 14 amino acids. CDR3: CTSSLLAGSHEQYF. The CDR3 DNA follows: TGTACCAGCAGTTTACTAGCGGGATCCCACGAGCAGTACTTC.

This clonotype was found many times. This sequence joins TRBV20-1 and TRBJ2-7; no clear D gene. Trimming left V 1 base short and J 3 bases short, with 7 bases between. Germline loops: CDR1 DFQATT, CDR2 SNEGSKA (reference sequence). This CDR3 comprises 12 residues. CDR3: CSARVRFYEQYF. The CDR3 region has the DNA TGCAGTGCTAGAGTGCGTTTCTACGAGCAGTACTTC.